Following are 4 T cell receptor beta chains from one sample sequenced in a study of T cell changes during pregnancy in multiple sclerosis. Assay used: immunoSEQ multiplex PCR; TCRdb lists only in-frame clones, some missing. The sample comprises roughly 90,000 clones, approximately 90% of which are singletons, and around 1.8% rests with the top ten. The starting material was peripheral blood, obtained in the first trimester of pregnancy. These receptors were obtained from a female donor in good health, enrolled as a control in a pregnancy study.

The CDR3 sequence: CASSTGLAVDTQYF. In nucleotides, the CDR3 is TGTGCCAGCAGTACGGGACTAGCGGTAGATACGCAGTATTTT. V is TRBV5-6 and J is TRBJ2-3; 11 bases line up with TRBD2. J was trimmed by 5 bases and V by 5 bases; bases with no gene match: 4. Per the germline V gene, CDR1 is SGHDT and CDR2 is YYEEEE. This CDR3 region has 14 residues.

V is TRBV6-4 and J is TRBJ1-5; possible D gene TRBD1, 5 bases. V lost 4 bases, J lost 0 bases, and 10 bases lay in between. The CDR3 consists of 15 residues. Germline V lookup: CDR1 MRHNA, CDR2 SNTAGT. The CDR3 sequence: CASSVLQDSNQPQHF. Written as DNA, the CDR3 is TGTGCCAGCAGTGTCTTACAGGATAGCAATCAGCCCCAGCATTTT.

The rearrangement links TRBV4-1 to TRBJ1-4, with D unclear. Germline CDR1 is MGHRA and CDR2 is YSYEKL. This CDR3 has 12 amino acids. Trimming took off 0 bases at V and 7 bases at J, with 3 bases between the two ends. In nucleotides, the CDR3 is TGCGCCAGCAGCCAAGATCTTGAAAAACTGTTTTTT. This sequence encodes CASSQDLEKLFF.

This chain joins TRBV5-4 and TRBJ2-7, with D maybe TRBD2 (5 bases). The CDR3 spans 13 residues. V lost 3 bases, J lost 1 base, and 8 bases lay in between. CDR1 is SGHNT and CDR2 is YYREEE in the germline V gene (reference sequence). CDR3 in amino acids: CASSSERSYEQYF. The CDR3 coding sequence is TGTGCCAGCAGCTCCGAGCGGTCCTACGAGCAGTACTTC. Looking up the rest from reference TRBV5-4 and TRBJ2-7 gives the full variable domain: ETGVTQSPTHLIKTRGQQVTLRCSSQSGHNTVSWYQQALGQGPQFIFQYYREEENGRGNFPPRFSGLQFPNYSSELNVNALELDDSALYLCASSSERSYEQYFGPGTRLTVT.